This TCR beta chain comes out of a study of post-analysis software for immune sequencing data. Study information: Recorded disease courses covered relapsing-remitting, secondary progressive and progressive-relapsing multiple sclerosis. Some patients had no subtype annotation. Study-wide points: In patients, a few TRBV segments were more frequent than in controls, with TRBV5-6, TRBV5-1 and TRBV20-1 among them.

The CDR3 is 13 residues long. Deletions cut 6 bases from V and 9 bases from J, with 15 bases between. This clonotype has just a few counts. Its target is not known. cDNA libraries for TCR beta contained unique molecular identifiers. TCRdb re-analysed the PCR reads in MiXCR, keeping a single row per CDR3 protein. The sample lists 740,000 or so distinct CDR3 sequences; 53% were seen once. Sequences were obtained from blood. This sequence was found in a girl aged 5-17 years with multiple sclerosis. The V and J genes are TRBV12-3 or TRBV12-4 and TRBJ2-1; D is perhaps TRBD1 (6 bases). CDR3 sequence reads: CASSIYRVGEQFF. The CDR3 DNA sequence: TGTGCCAGCAGCATATACAGGGTTGGTGAGCAGTTCTTC.